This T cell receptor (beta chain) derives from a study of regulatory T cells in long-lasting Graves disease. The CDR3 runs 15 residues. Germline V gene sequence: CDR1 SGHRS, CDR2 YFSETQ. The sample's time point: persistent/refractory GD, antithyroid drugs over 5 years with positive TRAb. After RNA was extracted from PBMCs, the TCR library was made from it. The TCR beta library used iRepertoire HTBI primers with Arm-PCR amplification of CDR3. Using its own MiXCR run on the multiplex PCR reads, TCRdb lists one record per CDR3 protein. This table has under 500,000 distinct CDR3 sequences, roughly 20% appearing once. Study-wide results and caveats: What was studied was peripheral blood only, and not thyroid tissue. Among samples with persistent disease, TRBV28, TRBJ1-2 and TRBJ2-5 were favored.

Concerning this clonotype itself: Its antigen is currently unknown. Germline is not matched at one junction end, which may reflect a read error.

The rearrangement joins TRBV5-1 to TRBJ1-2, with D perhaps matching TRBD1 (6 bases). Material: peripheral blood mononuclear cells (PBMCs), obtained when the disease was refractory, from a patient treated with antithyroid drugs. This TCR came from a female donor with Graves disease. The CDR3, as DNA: TGCGCCAGCCGGCTGGGGGGCGATTCTAACTATGGCTACGCCTTC. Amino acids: CASRLGGDSNYGYAF.